These 28 T cell receptor beta chains came from one sample sequenced in a study of early T cells in non-severe SARS-CoV-2 infection. Using its own MiXCR run on the 5' RACE reads, TCRdb lists one record per CDR3 protein. The data contain around 70,000 distinct CDR3 sequences, roughly 10% of them singletons. The sequenced sample was whole blood. All receptors derive from an adult who was a healthcare worker with PCR-confirmed SARS-CoV-2 infection or an uninfected control (not recorded which).

CDR3 in amino acids: CASRPVAANTGELFF. For the CDR3, the DNA is TGTGCCAGCAGACCTGTAGCGGCGAACACCGGGGAGCTGTTTTTT. The chain couples TRBV6-6 to TRBJ2-2, with D possibly matching TRBD2 (6 bases). The germline V and J ends were trimmed by 6 bases and 0 bases, with 11 bases remaining between them. From germline, CDR1 is MNHNY and CDR2 SVGAGI (reference sequence). CDR3 length: 15 amino acids.

This clonotype has just a few counts. The gene calls are TRBV6-5 and TRBJ2-3, with 12 bases matching TRBD2. CDR1 and CDR2 from the germline V gene are MNHEY and SVGAGI. The V and J ends lost 6 bases and 1 base, in that order; junction bases with no gene match: 5. The CDR3 contains 16 residues. The CDR3: CASSGTSGWGTDTQYF. The DNA for the CDR3 is TGTGCCAGCAGCGGGACTAGCGGGTGGGGCACAGATACGCAGTATTTT.

This clonotype appeared a few times. J is TRBJ1-5 and V is TRBV7-2, with D uncertain. V gave up 1 base and J gave up 1 base, with 8 bases separating them. There are 15 residues in the CDR3. Germline CDR1 and CDR2: SGHTA and FQGNSA. This chain's CDR3 is CASSLGRASNQPQHF. CDR3 bases: TGTGCCAGCAGCTTAGGTCGAGCGAGCAATCAGCCCCAGCATTTT.

This clonotype was seen ten or more times. The chain joins TRBV4-1 to TRBJ2-1; TRBD2 aligns across 10 bases. The CDR3 loop spans 16 amino acids. V lost 3 bases to trimming and J lost 4 bases; unmatched junction nucleotides: 6. The germline gives CDR1 MGHRA, CDR2 YSYEKL. CDR3 nucleotide sequence: TGCGCCAGCAGCCAGACGACTAGCGGGTTATACAATGAGCAGTTCTTC. Translating it yields CASSQTTSGLYNEQFF.

The sample holds a few counts of this clonotype. This chain uses TRBV29-1 with TRBJ1-1; 10 bases agree with TRBD1. Unmatched junction bases numbered 7, after V lost 7 bases and J lost 5 bases. The CDR3 length is 13 residues. Germline loops: CDR1 SQVTM, CDR2 ANQGSEA. The CDR3 coding sequence is TGCAGCGGGCGACAGGGGGCAGGGACTGAAGCTTTCTTT. Amino acids: CSGRQGAGTEAFF.

In its sample, this clonotype was seen many times. The CDR3 loop reads CASQGFYGYTF. CDR3 sequence (DNA): TGTGCCAGTCAGGGGTTTTATGGCTACACCTTC. The J gene is TRBJ1-2, the V gene TRBV19; possibly TRBD1 for D (6 bases). Germline CDR1 LNHDA, CDR2 SQIVND (reference sequence). The CDR3 runs 11 residues. The V and J ends lost 8 bases and 5 bases respectively, with 9 bases between them.

The chain joins TRBV18 to TRBJ2-2; D gene unclear. The CDR3 loop spans 13 amino acids. Trimming removed 1 base at V and 4 bases at J, with 4 bases between. Germline lookup yields CDR1 KGHSH and CDR2 LQKENI. This chain's CDR3 is CASSPLVTGELFF. The CDR3 bases are TGTGCCAGCTCACCACTTGTCACCGGGGAGCTGTTTTTT.

This clonotype has only a few counts. The J gene is TRBJ2-2, the V gene TRBV28, with TRBD2 matching over 9 bases. Trimming took 6 bases from V and 2 from J; bases not matched to a gene: 4. The CDR3 sequence is 15 residues long. Germline CDR1 reads MDHEN; CDR2 reads SYDVKM. The chain's CDR3 is CASRWTSDNTGELFF. The CDR3, as DNA: TGTGCCAGCAGGTGGACTAGCGATAACACCGGGGAGCTGTTTTTT.

This clonotype was counted a few times. The V and J genes are TRBV29-1 and TRBJ2-5; possible D gene TRBD1, 5 bases. Deletions cut 8 bases from V and 3 bases from J, with 16 bases between. CDR1 SQVTM and CDR2 ANQGSEA come from the germline V gene. The CDR3 sequence is 13 residues long. The CDR3 DNA reads as TGCAGCCTATCCGAGACAGAGGAAGAGACCCAGTACTTC. Amino acids: CSLSETEEETQYF.

A word on this clonotype: This may be a read error, as it is one base from a much larger clone. CDR3 amino acids: CSAKASGRTNQFF. As DNA, the CDR3 is TGCAGTGCTAAGGCTAGCGGGAGGACCAATCAGTTCTTC. V usage is TRBV20-1 and J usage is TRBJ2-1, with 11 bases lining up with TRBD2. Germline V gene lookup returns CDR1 DFQATT and CDR2 SNEGSKA (reference sequence). V shed 4 bases, J shed 13 bases, and the junction held 9 bases outside the gene matches. The CDR3 has 13 residues.

The CDR3 loop is CASSLSPDWSTYEQYF. CDR3 coding DNA: TGTGCCAGCAGTTTAAGCCCTGACTGGTCAACCTACGAGCAGTACTTC. The chain employs TRBV28 and TRBJ2-7; D ambiguous. This CDR3 region has 16 residues. The V gene lost 2 bases and the J gene lost 2 bases, with 16 bases spanning the gap. From germline, CDR1 is MDHEN and CDR2 SYDVKM.

This clonotype was detected many times. The V gene is TRBV7-3, the J gene TRBJ2-1; 16 bases map to TRBD2. CDR3 size: 17 residues. The ends lost 0 bases at V and 4 bases at J; junction bases unmatched: 0. Germline CDR1 reads SGHTA; CDR2 reads FQGTGA. CDR3 nucleotide sequence: TGTGCCAGCAGCTTAACGGGACTAGCGGGAGGGTACAATGAGCAGTTCTTC. Its translation is CASSLTGLAGGYNEQFF. The whole variable domain, filled in from reference TRBV7-3 and TRBJ2-1, reads GAGVSQTPSNKVTEKGKYVELRCDPISGHTALYWYRQSLGQGPEFLIYFQGTGAADDSGLPNDRFFAVRPEGSVSTLKIQRTERGDSAVYLCASSLTGLAGGYNEQFFGPGTRLTVL.

This clonotype occurred many times. The chain recombines TRBV2 with TRBJ2-7; 7 bases are shared with TRBD2. The germline V gene encodes CDR1 SNHLY and CDR2 FYNNEI. V lost 10 bases to trimming and J lost 6 bases; unmatched junction nucleotides: 15. The CDR3 is made up of 14 amino acids. This CDR3 is CATKAGRDRAEQYF. The DNA for the CDR3 is TGTGCCACCAAAGCGGGGCGGGACCGAGCCGAGCAGTACTTC. The full variable domain, its missing parts supplied by reference TRBV2 and TRBJ2-7, is EPEVTQTPSHQVTQMGQEVILRCVPISNHLYFYWYRQILGQKVEFLVSFYNNEISEKSEIFDDQFSVERPDGSNFTLKIRSTKLEDSAMYFCATKAGRDRAEQYFGPGTRLTVT.

There are many counts of this clonotype. The J gene is TRBJ1-3, the V gene TRBV5-4, with 9 bases matching TRBD1. From germline, CDR1 is SGHNT and CDR2 YYREEE (reference sequence). V shed 2 bases and J 5 bases; nucleotides not matched to a gene: 2. This CDR3 is built from 14 residues. This CDR3 reads CASSFGQGRNTIYF. CDR3 sequence (DNA): TGTGCCAGCAGCTTTGGACAGGGGCGAAACACCATATATTTT.

The chain combines TRBV29-1 with TRBJ2-5; 8 bases line up with TRBD2. This CDR3 is built from 14 residues. The V gene end was trimmed by 0 bases and the J gene end by 5 bases; junction bases not matched to a gene: 5. The germline V gene has CDR1 SQVTM and CDR2 ANQGSEA. The CDR3 region is CSVEEGRLAETQYF. The CDR3, as DNA: TGCAGCGTTGAAGAAGGGCGACTAGCGGAGACCCAGTACTTC.

V is TRBV7-8 and J is TRBJ2-1; D may correspond to TRBD1 or TRBD2 (5 bases each). The CDR3 contains 15 residues. Trimming stripped 4 bases from V and 6 bases from J, with 16 bases between. Germline-derived CDR1 and CDR2 are SGHVS and FQNEAQ. The CDR3 loop is CASSSSGTVVNEQFF. For the CDR3, the DNA is TGTGCCAGCAGCTCCTCCGGGACCGTCGTCAATGAGCAGTTCTTC.

This clonotype was detected only a few times. This chain connects TRBV19 to TRBJ2-7, with TRBD1 matching 8 bases. CDR3 length equals 14 residues. V lost 3 bases and J lost 0; bases outside the gene matches: 1. Germline values: CDR1 LNHDA, CDR2 SQIVND (reference sequence). Written as DNA, the CDR3 is TGTGCCAGTAGTATGGGGACAGGCTCCTACGAGCAGTACTTC. Its translation: CASSMGTGSYEQYF.

This clonotype was counted between two and nine times. V gene TRBV29-1 combines with J gene TRBJ2-4; no clear D. The CDR3 contains 17 residues. Between the trimmed V and J ends, which lost 4 bases and 0 bases, there was a span of 19 bases. Germline V gene sequence: CDR1 SQVTM, CDR2 ANQGSEA. DNA of the CDR3: TGCAGCGTTGTGCCTACTCGGGCCCACCTAGCCAAAAACATTCAGTACTTC. This gives the protein CSVVPTRAHLAKNIQYF.

A few counts support this clonotype. The CDR3 protein is CSATTGGEAFF. The CDR3 nucleotides read TGCAGCGCTACCACAGGGGGGGAAGCTTTCTTT. The gene calls are TRBV29-1 and TRBJ1-1, with TRBD1 identical over 8 bases. The length of the CDR3 is 11 residues. CDR1 and CDR2 from the germline V gene are SQVTM and ANQGSEA. The trim removed 7 bases at V and 8 bases at J, leaving 6 bases unmatched.

This clonotype has a count of ten or more. This chain joins TRBV7-9 and TRBJ2-1; 11 bases match TRBD1. The germline CDR1 and CDR2 sequences are SEHNR and FQNEAQ (reference sequence). With 5 bases clipped from V and 4 bases from J, the junction kept 4 bases outside the gene matches. The CDR3 sequence is 15 residues long. CDR3 sequence reads: CASSRGTGGYNEQFF. Written as DNA, the CDR3 is TGTGCCAGCAGCCGTGGGACAGGGGGGTACAATGAGCAGTTCTTC. Based on the CDR3 plus reference TRBV7-9 and TRBJ2-1, the full variable domain is DTGVSQNPRHKITKRGQNVTFRCDPISEHNRLYWYRQTLGQGPEFLTYFQNEAQLEKSRLLSDRFSAERPKGSFSTLEIQRTEQGDSAMYLCASSRGTGGYNEQFFGPGTRLTVL.

This clonotype was recorded a few times. CDR3 bases: TGTGCCAGCAGTTTGTCGCCGGGACAGATAAACACTGAAGCTTTCTTT. Translated, it gives CASSLSPGQINTEAFF. The J gene is TRBJ1-1, the V gene TRBV12-3 or TRBV12-4; TRBD1 matches 7 bases. The CDR3 runs to 16 residues. J gave up 2 bases and V 3 bases, and 9 bases lay outside the gene matches.

This clonotype was recorded many times. J is TRBJ2-1 and V is TRBV11-3; TRBD2 matches at 10 bases. The CDR3 has 14 amino acids. Germline CDR1 is SGHNT and CDR2 is YENEEA. V gave up 5 bases and J gave up 6 bases; unmatched junction bases: 4. The CDR3 sequence: CASSPAGGFNEQFF. DNA for the CDR3: TGTGCCAGCAGCCCAGCGGGAGGGTTCAATGAGCAGTTCTTC.

This clonotype was observed a handful of times. The chain joins TRBV18 to TRBJ1-4; D unclear. Trimming took off 2 bases at V and 6 bases at J, with 7 bases between the two ends. This CDR3 spans 13 amino acids. Germline CDR1 and CDR2: KGHSH and LQKENI. The CDR3 loop is CASSPGVDEKLFF. For the CDR3, the DNA is TGTGCCAGCTCACCAGGGGTTGATGAAAAACTGTTTTTT.

This clonotype was observed many times. This chain uses TRBV9 with TRBJ2-3, with TRBD1 identical over 10 bases. The V gene's germline CDR1 is SGDLS and CDR2 YYNGEE. V trimming: 3 bases; J trimming: 6 bases; junction bases outside the gene matches: 7. The CDR3 totals 15 residues. The CDR3 nucleotides are TGTGCCAGCAGCGGGGGACAGGGGCAGGCTGATACGCAGTATTTT. Its translation: CASSGGQGQADTQYF.

This clonotype came up a few times. CDR3 sequence (DNA): TGTGCCAGCAGCCCGCGGGGTGTTGGAAACACCATATATTTT. Translating gives CASSPRGVGNTIYF. This sequence joins TRBV9 and TRBJ1-3; D uncertain. This CDR3 contains 14 residues. V lost 4 bases, J lost 3 bases, and 11 bases lay in between. The germline V gene has CDR1 SGDLS and CDR2 YYNGEE.

The V gene is TRBV20-1, the J gene TRBJ2-5; D not resolved. V was clipped by 0 bases and J by 2 bases, with 10 bases between them. Germline lookup yields CDR1 DFQATT and CDR2 SNEGSKA (reference sequence). This CDR3 comprises 14 residues. The CDR3 here is CSARDARSQETQYF. CDR3 nucleotides: TGCAGTGCTAGAGATGCACGGTCTCAAGAGACCCAGTACTTC.

The chain carries TRBV10-3 and TRBJ1-3; D possibly corresponds to TRBD1 (5 bases). Germline V gene lookup returns CDR1 ENHRY and CDR2 SYGVKD. There are 14 residues in the CDR3. Trimming stripped 4 bases from V and 8 bases from J, with 15 bases between. The CDR3 loop reads CAISVLQDGYTIYF. The CDR3 coding sequence is TGTGCCATCAGTGTCCTACAGGATGGGTACACCATATATTTT.

Ten or more counts support this clonotype. The chain has TRBV6-2 or TRBV6-3 and TRBJ2-1; 9 positions agree with TRBD2. This CDR3 is built from 15 residues. With 2 bases clipped from V and 10 bases from J, the junction kept 9 bases outside the gene matches. Germline V gene data show CDR1 as MNHEY and CDR2 as SVGEGT. The CDR3 DNA sequence: TGTGCCAGCAGTTACCTCCAAGGCGGGAGGGTAGAGCAGTTCTTC. It yields the protein CASSYLQGGRVEQFF.